Listed below are T cell receptor beta chains from one sample, sequenced in a study of blood T cell repertoires in COVID-19. The assay was immunoSEQ multiplex PCR, and TCRdb's table has in-frame clones only and misses some. The top ten clones hold around 6.5% of a sample with some 210,000 clones, roughly 90% of them seen once. The sequencing sample was made of peripheral blood. The receptors here all came from a man in his sixties who had recovered from COVID-19. Both conserved end residues are part of each CDR3. Some rows have no size entry. The others give once, few or many, or a class for an expanded clone.

j_call: TRBJ1-1; clone_size: NA; cdr3_length: 16; v_call: TRBV7-9; cdr3_aa: CASSLVGAGRGTEAFF
j_call: TRBJ2-7; clone_size: once; cdr3_length: 15; v_call: TRBV7-2; cdr3_aa: CASSVTSFVTYEQYF
j_call: TRBJ2-7; clone_size: NA; cdr3_length: 14; v_call: TRBV3-1/TRBV3-2; cdr3_aa: CASSHTSGAYEQYF
j_call: TRBJ2-5; clone_size: NA; cdr3_length: 16; v_call: TRBV11-3; cdr3_aa: CASSLGLAGDQETQYF
j_call: TRBJ2-7; clone_size: NA; cdr3_length: 16; v_call: TRBV28; cdr3_aa: CASSFFPGGSSYEQYF
j_call: TRBJ1-1; clone_size: NA; cdr3_length: 13; v_call: TRBV2; cdr3_aa: CASRADRNTEAFF
j_call: TRBJ2-3; clone_size: once; cdr3_length: 19; v_call: TRBV5-1; cdr3_aa: CASSLGTARPGQGSDTQYF
j_call: TRBJ2-7; clone_size: NA; cdr3_length: 13; v_call: TRBV18; cdr3_aa: CASSPGQGDEQYF
j_call: TRBJ1-4; clone_size: NA; cdr3_length: 15; v_call: TRBV27; cdr3_aa: CASSLSANLNEKLFF
j_call: TRBJ2-7; clone_size: NA; cdr3_length: 16; v_call: TRBV5-1; cdr3_aa: CASSSGYGTGLHEQYF
j_call: TRBJ1-3; clone_size: NA; cdr3_length: 14; v_call: TRBV5-6; cdr3_aa: CASSFTQSGNTIYF
j_call: TRBJ2-2; clone_size: NA; cdr3_length: 17; v_call: TRBV6-4; cdr3_aa: CASSRHSGRADTGELFF
j_call: TRBJ2-3; clone_size: NA; cdr3_length: 13; v_call: TRBV24-1; cdr3_aa: CATSGDRGDTQYF
j_call: TRBJ1-1; clone_size: NA; cdr3_length: 14; v_call: TRBV24-1; cdr3_aa: CATSLGGLDTEAFF
j_call: TRBJ2-3; clone_size: NA; cdr3_length: 15; v_call: TRBV10-3; cdr3_aa: CAIRGAGVPTDTQYF
j_call: TRBJ2-1; clone_size: NA; cdr3_length: 16; v_call: TRBV9; cdr3_aa: CASSVAWGRAYNEQFF
j_call: TRBJ1-1; clone_size: NA; cdr3_length: 14; v_call: TRBV5-6; cdr3_aa: CASSFLDRNTEAFF
j_call: TRBJ2-3; clone_size: NA; cdr3_length: 16; v_call: TRBV9; cdr3_aa: CASSVGSVGGTDTQYF
j_call: TRBJ1-1; clone_size: NA; cdr3_length: 12; v_call: TRBV12-3/TRBV12-4; cdr3_aa: CASISGRAEAFF
j_call: TRBJ1-1; clone_size: once; cdr3_length: 14; v_call: TRBV28; cdr3_aa: CASSPGGWNTEAFF
j_call: TRBJ2-7; clone_size: NA; cdr3_length: 15; v_call: TRBV9; cdr3_aa: CASARAASGSYEQYF
j_call: TRBJ1-3; clone_size: NA; cdr3_length: 15; v_call: TRBV5-1; cdr3_aa: CASSLAQGTGNTIYF
j_call: TRBJ1-4; clone_size: NA; cdr3_length: 16; v_call: TRBV7-2; cdr3_aa: CASSLRGGQGGEKLFF
j_call: TRBJ1-5; clone_size: NA; cdr3_length: 13; v_call: TRBV19; cdr3_aa: CASTLDGNQPQHF
j_call: TRBJ2-1; clone_size: NA; cdr3_length: 15; v_call: TRBV11-3; cdr3_aa: CASSLTGLAEEKQFF
j_call: TRBJ1-2; clone_size: NA; cdr3_length: 15; v_call: TRBV28; cdr3_aa: CASIYSGGINYGYTF